This T cell receptor (beta chain) was sequenced for a study of chemoradiotherapy in HPV16-positive cancers. In the study overall: Functional T-cell assays on a couple of HPV16-positive patients' cells defined candidate HPV-specific clones and common TCR motifs.

General study findings and limits: HPV-specific T cells were functionally defined from only a couple of HPV16-positive patients. Candidate HPV-specific clones and E7-related TCR motifs grew in tumor during treatment.

Trimming removed 4 bases at V and 2 bases at J, with 5 bases between. There are 12 residues in the CDR3. Germline V gives CDR1 SGHKS, CDR2 YYEKEE (reference sequence). Clones were read by immunoSEQ multiplex PCR, and TCRdb kept only the in-frame ones, dropping some. The sample gives about 4,400 clones, just under 75% of which show up once; less than 10% is in the top ten. As to this clone: The antigen remains unidentified.

Repeated repertoire sampling spanned the course of chemoradiotherapy. The receptor comes from a human donor with HPV-associated anogenital cancer. The specimen was tumor tissue, collected from a patient who underwent chemoradiotherapy. The V call is TRBV5-5, the J call TRBJ2-3; possible D gene TRBD2, 5 bases. The CDR3 is CASSRDTDTQYF. CDR3 nucleotides: TGTGCCAGCAGCCGGGACACAGATACGCAGTATTTT. Combining the CDR3 with reference TRBV5-5 and TRBJ2-3 gives the whole variable domain DAGVTQSPTHLIKTRGQQVTLRCSPISGHKSVSWYQQVLGQGPQFIFQYYEKEERGRGNFPDRFSARQFPNYSSELNVNALLLGDSALYLCASSRDTDTQYFGPGTRLTVL.